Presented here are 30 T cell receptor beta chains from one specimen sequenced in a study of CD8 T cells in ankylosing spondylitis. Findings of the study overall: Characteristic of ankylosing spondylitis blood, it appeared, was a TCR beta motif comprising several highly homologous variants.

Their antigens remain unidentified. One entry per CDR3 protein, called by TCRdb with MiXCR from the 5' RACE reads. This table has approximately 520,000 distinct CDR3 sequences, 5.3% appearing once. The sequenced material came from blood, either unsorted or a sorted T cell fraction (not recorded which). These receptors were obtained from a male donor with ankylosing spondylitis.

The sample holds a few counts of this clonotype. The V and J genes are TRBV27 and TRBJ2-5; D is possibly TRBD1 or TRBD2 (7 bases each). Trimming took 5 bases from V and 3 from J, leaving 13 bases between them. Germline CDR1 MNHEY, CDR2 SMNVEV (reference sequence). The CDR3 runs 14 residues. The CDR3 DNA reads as TGTGCCAGCAGTCCAGGGGGGGGGGAAGAGACCCAGTACTTC. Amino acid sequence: CASSPGGGEETQYF.

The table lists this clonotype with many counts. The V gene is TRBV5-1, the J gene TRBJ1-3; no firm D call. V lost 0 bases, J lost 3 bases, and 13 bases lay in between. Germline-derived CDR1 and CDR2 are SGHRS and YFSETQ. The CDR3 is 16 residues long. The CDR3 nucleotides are TGCGCCAGCAGCTTGGATCCTAGTGGTGGTGGAAACACCATATATTTT. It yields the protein CASSLDPSGGGNTIYF.

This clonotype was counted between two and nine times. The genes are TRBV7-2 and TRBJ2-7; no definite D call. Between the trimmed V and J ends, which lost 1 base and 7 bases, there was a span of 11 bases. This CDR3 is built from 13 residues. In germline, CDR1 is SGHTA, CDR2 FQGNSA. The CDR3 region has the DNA TGTGCCAGCAGCTTAGGTCCCCTCCGGGAGCAGTACTTC. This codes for CASSLGPLREQYF.

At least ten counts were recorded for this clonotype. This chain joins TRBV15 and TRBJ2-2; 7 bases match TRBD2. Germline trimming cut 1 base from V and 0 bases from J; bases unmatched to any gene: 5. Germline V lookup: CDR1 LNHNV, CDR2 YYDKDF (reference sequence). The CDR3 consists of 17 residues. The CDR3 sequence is CATSRGGGATNTGELFF. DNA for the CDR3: TGTGCCACCAGCAGAGGGGGAGGGGCGACGAACACCGGGGAGCTGTTTTTT.

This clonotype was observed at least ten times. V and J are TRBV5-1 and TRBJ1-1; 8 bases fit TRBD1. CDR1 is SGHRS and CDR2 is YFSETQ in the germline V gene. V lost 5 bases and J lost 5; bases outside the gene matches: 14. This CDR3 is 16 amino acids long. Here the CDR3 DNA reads TGCGCCAGCAGGCCTTCAAGCAGGGGGCTAGTTACTGAAGCTTTCTTT. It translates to CASRPSSRGLVTEAFF.

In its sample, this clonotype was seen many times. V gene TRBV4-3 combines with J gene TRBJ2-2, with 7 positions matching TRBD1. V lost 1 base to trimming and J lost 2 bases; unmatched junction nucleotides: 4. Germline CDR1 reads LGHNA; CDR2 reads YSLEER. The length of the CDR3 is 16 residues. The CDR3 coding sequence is TGCGCCAGCAGCCAAGCCGCAGGGGGTAACACCGGGGAGCTGTTTTTT. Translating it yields CASSQAAGGNTGELFF.

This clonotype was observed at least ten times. CDR3 region: CASTRGAEQFF. CDR3 nucleotide sequence: TGTGCCAGCACCCGGGGGGCCGAGCAGTTCTTC. This chain links TRBV28 with TRBJ2-1; a weak D match, TRBD2 (7 bases). From germline, CDR1 is MDHEN and CDR2 SYDVKM. The CDR3 is 11 amino acids. V was pared by 7 bases and J by 10 bases, with 11 bases between.

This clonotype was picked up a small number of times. CDR3 DNA: TGCGCCAGCAGCCCGGGCGGGGAGTACAATGAGCAGTTCTTC. Translation: CASSPGGEYNEQFF. This chain joins TRBV5-1 and TRBJ2-1; tentative D call: TRBD2 (6 bases). The CDR3 has 14 residues. V was pared by 4 bases and J by 4 bases, with 12 bases between. Germline-derived CDR1 and CDR2 are SGHRS and YFSETQ.

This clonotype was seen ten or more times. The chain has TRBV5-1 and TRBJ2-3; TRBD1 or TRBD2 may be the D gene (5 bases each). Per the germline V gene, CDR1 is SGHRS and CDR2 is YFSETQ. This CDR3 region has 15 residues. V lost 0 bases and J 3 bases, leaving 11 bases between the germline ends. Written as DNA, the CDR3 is TGCGCCAGCAGCTTGGCCCCAGGGAGAACAGATACGCAGTATTTT. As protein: CASSLAPGRTDTQYF.

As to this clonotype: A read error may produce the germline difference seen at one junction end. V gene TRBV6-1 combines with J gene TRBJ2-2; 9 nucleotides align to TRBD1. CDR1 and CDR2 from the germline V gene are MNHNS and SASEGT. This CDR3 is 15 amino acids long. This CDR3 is CASRTGGANTWELFF. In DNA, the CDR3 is TGTGCCAGCAGAACAGGGGGCGCGAACACCTGGGAGCTGTTTTTT.

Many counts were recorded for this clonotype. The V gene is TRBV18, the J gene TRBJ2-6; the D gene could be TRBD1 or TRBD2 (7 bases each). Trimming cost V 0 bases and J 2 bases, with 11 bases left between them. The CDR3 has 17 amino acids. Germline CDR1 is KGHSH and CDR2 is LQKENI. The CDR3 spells CASSPPQGRAGANVLTF. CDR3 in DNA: TGTGCCAGCTCACCACCACAGGGGAGGGCTGGGGCCAACGTCCTGACTTTC.

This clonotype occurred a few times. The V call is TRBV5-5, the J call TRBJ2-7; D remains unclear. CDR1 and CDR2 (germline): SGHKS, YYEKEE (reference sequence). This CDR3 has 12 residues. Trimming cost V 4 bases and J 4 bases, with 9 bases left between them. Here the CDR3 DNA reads TGTGCCAGCAGCACGGGCCTATACGAGCAGTACTTC. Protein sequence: CASSTGLYEQYF.

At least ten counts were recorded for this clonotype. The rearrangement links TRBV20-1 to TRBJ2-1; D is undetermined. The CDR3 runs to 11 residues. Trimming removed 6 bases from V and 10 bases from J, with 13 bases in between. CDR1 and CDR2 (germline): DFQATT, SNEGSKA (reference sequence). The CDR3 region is CSATAAWEQFF. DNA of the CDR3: TGCAGTGCGACGGCCGCGTGGGAGCAGTTCTTC.

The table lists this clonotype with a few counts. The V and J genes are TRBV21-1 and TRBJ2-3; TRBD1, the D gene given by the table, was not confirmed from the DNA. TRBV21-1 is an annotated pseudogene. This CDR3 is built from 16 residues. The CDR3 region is CASSQLTGSRTDTQYF. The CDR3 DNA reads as TGTGCCAGCAGCCAACTAACAGGGTCCCGCACAGATACGCAGTATTTT.

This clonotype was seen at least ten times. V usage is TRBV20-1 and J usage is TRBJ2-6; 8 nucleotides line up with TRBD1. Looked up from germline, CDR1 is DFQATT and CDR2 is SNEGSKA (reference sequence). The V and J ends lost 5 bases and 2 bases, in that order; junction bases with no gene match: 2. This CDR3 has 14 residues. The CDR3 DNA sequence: TGCAGTGCTTGGACAGGGACTGGGGCCAACGTCCTGACTTTC. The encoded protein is CSAWTGTGANVLTF.

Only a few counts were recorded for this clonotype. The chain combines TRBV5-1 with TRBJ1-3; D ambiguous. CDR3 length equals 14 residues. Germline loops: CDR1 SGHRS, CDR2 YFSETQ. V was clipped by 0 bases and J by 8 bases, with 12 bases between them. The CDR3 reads CASSLATRLDTIYF. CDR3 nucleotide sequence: TGCGCCAGCAGCTTGGCTACCCGACTGGACACCATATATTTT.

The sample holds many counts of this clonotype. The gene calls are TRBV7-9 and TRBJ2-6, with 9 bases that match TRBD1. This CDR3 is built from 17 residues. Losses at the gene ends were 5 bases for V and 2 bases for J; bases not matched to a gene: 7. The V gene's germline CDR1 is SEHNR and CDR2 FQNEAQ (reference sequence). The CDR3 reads CASSPGQGVPGANVLTF. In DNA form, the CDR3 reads TGTGCCAGCAGCCCGGGACAGGGTGTTCCTGGGGCCAACGTCCTGACTTTC.

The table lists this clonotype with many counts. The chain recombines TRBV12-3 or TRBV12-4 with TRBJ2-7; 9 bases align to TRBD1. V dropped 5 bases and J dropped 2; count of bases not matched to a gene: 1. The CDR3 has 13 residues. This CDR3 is CASSGDRAYEQYF. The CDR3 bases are TGTGCCAGCAGTGGGGACAGGGCCTACGAGCAGTACTTC.

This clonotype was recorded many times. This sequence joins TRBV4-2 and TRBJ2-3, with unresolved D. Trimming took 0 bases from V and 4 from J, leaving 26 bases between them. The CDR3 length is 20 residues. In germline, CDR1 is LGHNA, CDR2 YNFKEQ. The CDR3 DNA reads TGTGCCAGCAGCCAAGAAGTTGCCATCCGAGACCTCACGTGGTCAGATACGCAGTATTTT. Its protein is CASSQEVAIRDLTWSDTQYF.

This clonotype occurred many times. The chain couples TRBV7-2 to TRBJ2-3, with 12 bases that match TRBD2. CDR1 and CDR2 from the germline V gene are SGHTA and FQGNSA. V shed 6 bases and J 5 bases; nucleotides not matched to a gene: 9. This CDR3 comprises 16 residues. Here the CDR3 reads CASRLPSGRAGDTQYF. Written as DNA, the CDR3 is TGTGCCAGCAGACTTCCTAGCGGGAGGGCTGGAGATACGCAGTATTTT.

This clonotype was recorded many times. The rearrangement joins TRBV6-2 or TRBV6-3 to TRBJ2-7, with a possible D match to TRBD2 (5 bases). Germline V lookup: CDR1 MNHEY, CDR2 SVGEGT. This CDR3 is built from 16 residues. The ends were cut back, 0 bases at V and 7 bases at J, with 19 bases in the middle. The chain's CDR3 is CASSYSIRRPALEQYF. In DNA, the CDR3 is TGTGCCAGCAGTTACTCCATACGGAGGCCGGCCCTTGAGCAGTACTTC.

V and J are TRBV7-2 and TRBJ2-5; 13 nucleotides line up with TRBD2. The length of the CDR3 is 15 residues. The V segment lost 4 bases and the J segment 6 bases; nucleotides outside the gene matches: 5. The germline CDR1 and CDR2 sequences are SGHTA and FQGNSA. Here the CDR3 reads CASSSVLAGGQTQYF. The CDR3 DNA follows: TGTGCCAGCAGCTCGGTACTAGCGGGAGGGCAGACCCAGTACTTC.

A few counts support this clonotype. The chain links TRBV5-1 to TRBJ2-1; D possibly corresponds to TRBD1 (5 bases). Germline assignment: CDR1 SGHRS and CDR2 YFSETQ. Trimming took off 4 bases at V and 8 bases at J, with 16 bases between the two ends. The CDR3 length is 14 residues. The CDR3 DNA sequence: TGCGCCAGCAGCAGCAGGGTGCGTTGGGATGAGCAGTTCTTC. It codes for CASSSRVRWDEQFF.

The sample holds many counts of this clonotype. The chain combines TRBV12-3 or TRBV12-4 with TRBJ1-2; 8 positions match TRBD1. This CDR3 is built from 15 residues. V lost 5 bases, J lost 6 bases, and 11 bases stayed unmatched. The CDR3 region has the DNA TGTGCCAGCAGTCTCCCCGGGACAGGAGGCCATGGCTACACCTTC. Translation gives CASSLPGTGGHGYTF.

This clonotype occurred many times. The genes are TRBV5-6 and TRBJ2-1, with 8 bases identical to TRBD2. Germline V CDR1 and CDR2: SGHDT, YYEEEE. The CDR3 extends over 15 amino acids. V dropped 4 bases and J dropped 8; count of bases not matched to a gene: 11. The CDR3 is CASSSYSGRGYEQFF. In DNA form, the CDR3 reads TGTGCCAGCAGCAGTTACAGCGGGAGAGGCTATGAGCAGTTCTTC. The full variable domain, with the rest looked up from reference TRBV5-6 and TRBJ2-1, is DAGVTQSPTHLIKTRGQQVTLRCSPKSGHDTVSWYQQALGQGPQFIFQYYEEEERQRGNFPDRFSGHQFPNYSSELNVNALLLGDSALYLCASSSYSGRGYEQFFGPGTRLTVL.

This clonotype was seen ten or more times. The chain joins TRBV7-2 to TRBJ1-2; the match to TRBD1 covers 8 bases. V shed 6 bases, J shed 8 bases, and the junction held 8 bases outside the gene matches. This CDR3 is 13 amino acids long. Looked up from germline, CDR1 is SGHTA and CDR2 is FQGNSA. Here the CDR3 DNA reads TGTGCCAGCAGGTCCCGGACAGGGTTGGGCTACACCTTC. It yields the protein CASRSRTGLGYTF.

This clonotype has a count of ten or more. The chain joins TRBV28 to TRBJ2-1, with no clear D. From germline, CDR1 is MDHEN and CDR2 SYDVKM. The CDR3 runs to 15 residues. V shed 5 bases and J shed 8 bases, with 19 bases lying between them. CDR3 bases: TGTGCCAGCAGTCTCAATTTTGACCCCCGGGATGAGCAGTTCTTC. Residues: CASSLNFDPRDEQFF.

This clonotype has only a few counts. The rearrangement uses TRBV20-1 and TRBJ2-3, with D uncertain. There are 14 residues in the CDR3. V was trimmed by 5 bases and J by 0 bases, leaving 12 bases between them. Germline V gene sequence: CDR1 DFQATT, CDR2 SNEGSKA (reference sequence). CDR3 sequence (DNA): TGCAGTGCTCAGACGGTAGCTAGCACAGATACGCAGTATTTT. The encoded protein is CSAQTVASTDTQYF.

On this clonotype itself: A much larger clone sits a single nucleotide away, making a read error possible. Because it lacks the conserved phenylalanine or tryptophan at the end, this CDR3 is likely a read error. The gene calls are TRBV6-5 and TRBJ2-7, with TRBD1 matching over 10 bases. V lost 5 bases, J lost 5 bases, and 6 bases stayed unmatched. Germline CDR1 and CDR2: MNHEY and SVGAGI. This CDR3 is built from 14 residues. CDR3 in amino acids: CASSNTGTGDEQYC. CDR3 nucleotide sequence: TGTGCCAGCAGTAACACCGGGACAGGGGACGAGCAGTACTGC.

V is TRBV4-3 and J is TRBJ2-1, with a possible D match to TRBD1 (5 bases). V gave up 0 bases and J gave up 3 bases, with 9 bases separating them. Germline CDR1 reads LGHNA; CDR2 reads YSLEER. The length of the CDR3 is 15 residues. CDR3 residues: CASSQEAGFYNEQFF. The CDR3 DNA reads TGCGCCAGCAGCCAAGAGGCAGGGTTCTACAATGAGCAGTTCTTC.